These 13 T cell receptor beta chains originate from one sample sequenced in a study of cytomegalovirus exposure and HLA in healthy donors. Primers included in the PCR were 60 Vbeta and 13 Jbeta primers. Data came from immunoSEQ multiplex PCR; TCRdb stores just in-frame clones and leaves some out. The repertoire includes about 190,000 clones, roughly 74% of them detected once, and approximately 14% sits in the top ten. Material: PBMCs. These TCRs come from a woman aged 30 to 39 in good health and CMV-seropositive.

In DNA form, the CDR3 reads TGTGCCAGCAGTCCGGACGGGTGGCGACAGGGGGCCTACCCCTATGGCTACACCTTC. Its protein product is CASSPDGWRQGAYPYGYTF. The chain uses TRBV7-6 and TRBJ1-2; TRBD1 matches 10 bases. The CDR3 is made up of 19 amino acids. Germline CDR1 and CDR2: SGHVS and FNYEAQ. The J segment lost 4 bases and the V segment lost 6 bases, leaving 20 bases of the junction unmatched.

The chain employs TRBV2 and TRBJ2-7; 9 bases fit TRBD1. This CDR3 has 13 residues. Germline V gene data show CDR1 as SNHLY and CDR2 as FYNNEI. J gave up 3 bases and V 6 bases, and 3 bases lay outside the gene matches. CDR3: CASRRGQGYEQYF. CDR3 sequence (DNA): TGTGCCAGCAGGAGGGGACAGGGCTACGAGCAGTACTTC.

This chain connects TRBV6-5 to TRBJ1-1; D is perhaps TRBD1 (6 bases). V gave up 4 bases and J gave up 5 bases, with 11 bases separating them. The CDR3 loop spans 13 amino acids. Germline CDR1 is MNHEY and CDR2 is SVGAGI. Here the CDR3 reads CASSLQGGTEAFF. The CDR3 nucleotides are TGTGCCAGCAGTTTACAGGGAGGGACTGAAGCTTTCTTT.

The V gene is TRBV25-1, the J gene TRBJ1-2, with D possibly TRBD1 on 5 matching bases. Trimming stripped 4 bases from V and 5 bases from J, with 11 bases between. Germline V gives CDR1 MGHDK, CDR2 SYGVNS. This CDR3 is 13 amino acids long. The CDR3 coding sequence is TGTGCCAGCAGTGCGGGGGGATGGTATGGCTACACCTTC. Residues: CASSAGGWYGYTF.

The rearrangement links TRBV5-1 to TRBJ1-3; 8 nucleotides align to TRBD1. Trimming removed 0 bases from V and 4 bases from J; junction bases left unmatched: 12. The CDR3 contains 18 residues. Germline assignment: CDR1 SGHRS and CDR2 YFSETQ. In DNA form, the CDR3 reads TGCGCCAGCAGCTTGGGATATGGACAGGGAACTTCGGGAAACACCATATATTTT. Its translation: CASSLGYGQGTSGNTIYF.

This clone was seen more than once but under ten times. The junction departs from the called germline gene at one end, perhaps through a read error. CDR3 in amino acids: CSSSLAGKAGNTIYF. Written as DNA, the CDR3 is TGTTCCAGCAGCTTAGCGGGCAAGGCTGGAAACACCATATATTTT. The J gene is TRBJ1-3, the V gene TRBV7-9; D ambiguous. The CDR3 is made up of 15 amino acids. CDR1 is SEHNR and CDR2 is FQNEAQ in the germline V gene (reference sequence).

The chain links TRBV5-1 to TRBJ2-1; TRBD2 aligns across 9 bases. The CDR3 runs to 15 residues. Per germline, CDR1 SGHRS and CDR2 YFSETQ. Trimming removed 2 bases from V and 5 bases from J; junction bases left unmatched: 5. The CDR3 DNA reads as TGCGCCAGCAGCTTTGCGACTAGCGGAAACAATGAGCAGTTCTTC. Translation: CASSFATSGNNEQFF.

DNA for the CDR3: TGTGCCAGCACCTTTGGGACTGCGGGACGGCAGTTCTTC. This translates into CASTFGTAGRQFF. V is TRBV28 and J is TRBJ2-1; a possible D gene is TRBD2 (6 bases). This CDR3 has 13 amino acids. Trimming removed 7 bases at V and 12 bases at J, with 19 bases between. Germline CDR1 is MDHEN and CDR2 is SYDVKM.

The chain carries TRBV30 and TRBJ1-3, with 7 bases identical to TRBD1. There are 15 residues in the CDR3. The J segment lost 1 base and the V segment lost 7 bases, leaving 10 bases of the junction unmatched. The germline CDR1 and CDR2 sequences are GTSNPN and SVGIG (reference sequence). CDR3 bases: TGTGCCTCTGGGGGGACAGCGAATTCTGGAAACACCATATATTTT. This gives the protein CASGGTANSGNTIYF.

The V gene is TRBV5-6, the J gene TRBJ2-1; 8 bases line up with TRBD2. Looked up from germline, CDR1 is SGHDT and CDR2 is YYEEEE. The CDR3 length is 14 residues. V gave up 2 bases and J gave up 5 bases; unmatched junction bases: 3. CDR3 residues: CASSFPGLDNEQFF. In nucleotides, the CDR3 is TGTGCCAGCAGCTTCCCGGGACTAGACAATGAGCAGTTCTTC.

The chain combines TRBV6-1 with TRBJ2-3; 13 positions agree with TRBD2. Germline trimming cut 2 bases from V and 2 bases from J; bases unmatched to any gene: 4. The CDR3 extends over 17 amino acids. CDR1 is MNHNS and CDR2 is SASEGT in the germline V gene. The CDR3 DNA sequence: TGTGCCAGCAGTGAAAGGACTAGCGGGAGATCCACAGATACGCAGTATTTT. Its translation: CASSERTSGRSTDTQYF.

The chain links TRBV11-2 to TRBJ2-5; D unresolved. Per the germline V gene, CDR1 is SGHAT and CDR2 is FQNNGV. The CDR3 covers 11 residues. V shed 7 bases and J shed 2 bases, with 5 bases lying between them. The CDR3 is CASTQQETQYF. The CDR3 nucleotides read TGTGCCAGCACCCAACAAGAGACCCAGTACTTC. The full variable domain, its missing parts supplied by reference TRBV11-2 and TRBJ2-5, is EAGVAQSPRYKIIEKRQSVAFWCNPISGHATLYWYQQILGQGPKLLIQFQNNGVVDDSQLPKDRFSAERLKGVDSTLKIQPAKLEDSAVYLCASTQQETQYFGPGTRLLVL.

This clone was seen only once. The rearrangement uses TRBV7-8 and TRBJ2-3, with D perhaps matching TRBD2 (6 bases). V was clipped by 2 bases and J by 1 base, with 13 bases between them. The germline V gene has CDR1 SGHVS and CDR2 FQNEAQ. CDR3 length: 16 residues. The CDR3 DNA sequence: TGTGCCAGCAGCTTATGGACTAACCTAGGCACAGATACGCAGTATTTT. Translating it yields CASSLWTNLGTDTQYF. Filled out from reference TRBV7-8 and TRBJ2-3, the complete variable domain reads GAGVSQSPRYKVAKRGQDVALRCDPISGHVSLFWYQQALGQGPEFLTYFQNEAQLDKSGLPSDRFFAERPEGSVSTLKIQRTQQEDSAVYLCASSLWTNLGTDTQYFGPGTRLTVL.